This T cell receptor beta chain was retrieved from a study of blood T cell repertoires in COVID-19. Background on the study: T cells, B-cell-depleted T cells, or PBMCs provided the cDNA or gDNA that served as material.

The germline CDR1 and CDR2 sequences are SGDLS and YYNGEE. The CDR3 consists of 13 residues. V was trimmed by 4 bases and J by 10 bases, leaving 12 bases between them. Generated by immunoSEQ multiplex PCR, the TCRdb table keeps only in-frame clones and is missing some. The sample gives about 130,000 clones, approximately 82% of which show up once; 3.8% is in the top ten. This clone was observed a handful of times. Sequencing input: peripheral blood. The receptor comes from a woman aged 45 to 65 with acute or convalescent COVID-19. The V and J genes are TRBV9 and TRBJ1-6; perhaps TRBD1 as D (6 bases). This CDR3 reads CASSIKQGSPLHF. The CDR3 DNA follows: TGTGCCAGCAGCATCAAACAGGGCTCACCCCTCCACTTT. The whole variable domain, remainder taken from reference TRBV9 and TRBJ1-6, is DSGVTQTPKHLITATGQRVTLRCSPRSGDLSVYWYQQSLDQGLQFLIQYYNGEERAKGNILERFSAQQFPDLHSELNLSSLELGDSALYFCASSIKQGSPLHFGNGTRLTVT.